This T cell receptor beta chain was captured in a study of breast tumors, draining lymph nodes, adjacent tissues. This clonotype was counted many times. Its antigen is unknown. TCRdb used MiXCR to reprocess the multiplex PCR reads, holding one entry per CDR3 protein. This table has some 130,000 distinct CDR3 sequences, about 20% appearing once. After removal of 5 bases from V and 7 bases from J, the junction contained 10 bases not matched to a gene. Per germline, CDR1 SGHAT and CDR2 FQNNGV. The CDR3 extends over 16 amino acids. The study's findings and limits: Tumor TCR diversity was below lymph nodes but above nontumor tissue.

Axillary draining lymph nodes of breast cancer patients supplied the node samples. The sequence was obtained from a female donor with breast cancer. Some clones in this sample may be carry-over from other donors' samples. The sequencing sample was made of axillary lymph node tissue. This chain connects TRBV11-2 to TRBJ1-6, with TRBD1 matching over 8 bases. The CDR3 protein is CASSPRTGSWNSPLHF. As DNA, the CDR3 is TGTGCCAGCAGCCCCCGGACAGGGTCGTGGAATTCACCCCTCCACTTT.